This T cell receptor beta chain was observed in a study of PD-1 blockade in mismatch repair-deficient tumors. In the study overall: Patients had about a dozen mismatch repair-deficient cancer types, all previously treated and progressing. Study observations and caveats: Rapid post-treatment expansion, then contraction, generally preceding radiologic response, marked tumor-resident clones.

TCRs were sequenced from a few patients responding to pembrolizumab. Worth noting for this clone: Its antigen is unknown.

Profiled with immunoSEQ multiplex PCR; TCRdb holds only in-frame clones, not every one. Here the sample spans under 150,000 clones, 86% being singletons. This TCR was sampled from an adult with mismatch repair-deficient cancer. The sequencing here drew on peripheral blood, taken 44 weeks after starting pembrolizumab.

The CDR3 reads CASGGLRTFYGYTF. CDR3 bases: TGTGCCAGCGGGGGCCTACGCACCTTCTATGGCTACACCTTC. This sequence joins TRBV6-1 and TRBJ1-2; D is perhaps TRBD1 (6 bases). The germline V and J ends were trimmed by 8 bases and 4 bases, with 17 bases remaining between them. The CDR3 totals 14 residues. The germline V gene has CDR1 MNHNS and CDR2 SASEGT.